Listed below are T cell receptor beta chains from one sample, sequenced in a study of T cells in Graves' hyperthyroidism and ophthalmopathy. TCRdb processed the multiplex PCR reads anew with MiXCR; each CDR3 protein has one entry. The sample holds about 52,000 distinct CDR3 sequences, around half seen once. Sequencing was done on a sample of blood. Source of these receptors: a woman aged 45-60 years with Graves' ophthalmopathy. CDR3s include the opening cysteine and the closing phenylalanine or tryptophan. Fields, in order: clone size, CDR3 length, V gene, D gene, J gene, CDR3 DNA, CDR3 protein. The D gene is left open where the match is weak. The size of a clone is reported for some rows only, either as once, few or many, or as a class for expanded clones.

many	13	TRBV5-6	NA	TRBJ2-1	TGTGCCAGCAGCTCCGCGGGGTACAATGAGCAGTTCTTC	CASSSAGYNEQFF
NA	12	TRBV14	NA	TRBJ2-7	TGTGCCAGCAACCATAGCGGAGTCGAGCAGTACTTC	CASNHSGVEQYF
few	12	TRBV12-3/TRBV12-4	NA	TRBJ1-6	TGTGCCAGCAGCAGGGACAATTCACCCCTCCACTTT	CASSRDNSPLHF
NA	13	TRBV10-1	NA	TRBJ2-7	TGCGCCAGCAGTGAAACGGGGTCCGACGAGCAGTACTTC	CASSETGSDEQYF
once	14	TRBV10-3	TRBD2	TRBJ2-3	TGTGCCATCTCGGGACTAGCGGGAGGAAGTACGCAGTATTTT	CAISGLAGGSTQYF
many	10	TRBV2	NA	TRBJ1-1	TGTGCCAGCATTGGCACTGAAGCTTTCTTT	CASIGTEAFF
NA	15	TRBV14	TRBD1	TRBJ2-1	TGTGCCAGCAGCCCGACAGGGGGCCCCCCCAATGAGCAGTTCTTC	CASSPTGGPPNEQFF
many	13	TRBV2	TRBD1	TRBJ2-2	TGTGCCAGCAGTAACAGGGGCACCGGGGAGCTGTTTTTT	CASSNRGTGELFF
medium-sized	14	TRBV7-6	NA	TRBJ2-5	TGTGCCAGCACGCAACGGGACTTGTTAGAGACCCAGTACTTC	CASTQRDLLETQYF
many	15	TRBV2	NA	TRBJ2-2	TGTGCCAGCAGTTACCAAAACGTGGACACCGGGGAGCTGTTTTTT	CASSYQNVDTGELFF
many	17	TRBV14	NA	TRBJ1-1	TGTGCCAGCAGCCAATCCGAGTCCCCACTGATGAACACTGAAGCTTTCTTT	CASSQSESPLMNTEAFF
NA	14	TRBV24-1	TRBD1	TRBJ2-7	TGTGCCACCAGTGACTACAGGGGCTCCTACGAGCAGTACTTC	CATSDYRGSYEQYF
many	12	TRBV7-9	NA	TRBJ2-7	TGTGCCAGCAGCTTAGCGGCGGGCGAGCAGTACTTC	CASSLAAGEQYF
NA	17	TRBV4-1	TRBD2	TRBJ2-1	TGCGCCAGCAGCCCGAGGACTAGCGGGAGTTGGTACAATGAGCAGTTCTTC	CASSPRTSGSWYNEQFF
many	15	TRBV20-1	NA	TRBJ2-7	TGCAGTGCTGACCAGAGACAGGCTAGCTCCTACGAGCAGTACTTC	CSADQRQASSYEQYF
NA	15	TRBV20-1	NA	TRBJ2-5	TGCAGTGCTAGTCCAGGGCCGTATAGCAATCAGCCCCAGTACTTC	CSASPGPYSNQPQYF
once	16	TRBV10-3	TRBD1	TRBJ1-2	TGTGCCATCAGTGGTAGACAGGGCTCCCCCCCTTATGGCTACACCTTC	CAISGRQGSPPYGYTF
NA	13	TRBV18	NA	TRBJ1-2	TGTGCCAGCGGGCTGGGGAAAAACTATGGCTACACCTTC	CASGLGKNYGYTF
NA	13	TRBV2	NA	TRBJ1-4	TGTGCCAGCAGTAGCAGGGGTAATGAAAAACTGTTTTTT	CASSSRGNEKLFF
NA	13	TRBV20-1	TRBD2	TRBJ2-7	TGCAGCCCTAGACTGGGGGGGACCTACGAGCAGTACTTC	CSPRLGGTYEQYF
medium-sized	14	TRBV7-8	NA	TRBJ2-7	TGTGCCAGCACAGGCCGGGACACCTCCTACGAGCAGTACTTC	CASTGRDTSYEQYF
NA	15	TRBV7-8	TRBD2	TRBJ2-7	TGTGCCAGCAGCTTAGAGGGACTAGCGGGGGAAGAGCAGTACTTC	CASSLEGLAGEEQYF
many	16	TRBV6-2/TRBV6-3	TRBD2	TRBJ2-3	TGTGCCAGCAACCCCACTGGCGGGAGGCCACCAGATACGCAGTATTTT	CASNPTGGRPPDTQYF
NA	14	TRBV5-2	NA	TRBJ2-3	TGTGCTAGTCCCAGGGGGCGGAACACAGATGCGCAGTATTTT	CASPRGRNTDAQYF
many	12	TRBV6-1	NA	TRBJ2-7	TGTGCCAGCAGTGAAGCGGTTTGGGTGCAGTACTTC	CASSEAVWVQYF